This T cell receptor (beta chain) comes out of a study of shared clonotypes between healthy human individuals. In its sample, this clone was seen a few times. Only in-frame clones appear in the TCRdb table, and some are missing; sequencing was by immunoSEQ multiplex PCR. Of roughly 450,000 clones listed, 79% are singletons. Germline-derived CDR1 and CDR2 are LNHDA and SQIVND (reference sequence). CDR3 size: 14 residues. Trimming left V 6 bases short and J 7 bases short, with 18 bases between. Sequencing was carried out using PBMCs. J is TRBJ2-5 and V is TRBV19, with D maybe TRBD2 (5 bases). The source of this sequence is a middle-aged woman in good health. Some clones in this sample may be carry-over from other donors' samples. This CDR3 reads CASSPGAYGGTQYF. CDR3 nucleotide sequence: TGTGCCAGTAGCCCGGGCGCTTACGGAGGGACCCAGTACTTC.